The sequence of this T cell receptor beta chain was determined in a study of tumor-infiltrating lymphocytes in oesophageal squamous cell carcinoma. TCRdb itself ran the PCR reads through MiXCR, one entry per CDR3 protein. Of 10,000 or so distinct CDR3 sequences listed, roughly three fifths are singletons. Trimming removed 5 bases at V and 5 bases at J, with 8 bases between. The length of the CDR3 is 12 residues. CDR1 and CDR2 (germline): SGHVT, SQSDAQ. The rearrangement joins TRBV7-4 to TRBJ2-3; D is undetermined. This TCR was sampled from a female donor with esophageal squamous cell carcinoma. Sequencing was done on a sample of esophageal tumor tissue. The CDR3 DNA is TGTGCCAGCAGCCTACTCCGAGATACGCAGTATTTT. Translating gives CASSLLRDTQYF.